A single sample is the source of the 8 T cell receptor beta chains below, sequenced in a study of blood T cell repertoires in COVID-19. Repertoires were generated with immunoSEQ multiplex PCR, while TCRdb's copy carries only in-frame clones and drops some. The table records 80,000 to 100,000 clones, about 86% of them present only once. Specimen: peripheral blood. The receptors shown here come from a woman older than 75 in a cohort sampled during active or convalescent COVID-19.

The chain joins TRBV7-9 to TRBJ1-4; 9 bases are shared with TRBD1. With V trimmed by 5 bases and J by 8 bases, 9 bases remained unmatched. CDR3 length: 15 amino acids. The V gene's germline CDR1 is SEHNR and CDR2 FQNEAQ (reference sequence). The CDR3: CASSEGQGRGEKLFF. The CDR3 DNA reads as TGTGCCAGCAGCGAGGGACAGGGCCGTGGCGAAAAACTGTTTTTT.

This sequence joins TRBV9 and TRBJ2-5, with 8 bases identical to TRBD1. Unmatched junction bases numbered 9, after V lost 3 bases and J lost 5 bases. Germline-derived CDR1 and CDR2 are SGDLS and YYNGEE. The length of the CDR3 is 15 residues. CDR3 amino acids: CASSAGQGPFETQYF. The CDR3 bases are TGTGCCAGCAGCGCTGGACAGGGCCCCTTCGAGACCCAGTACTTC.

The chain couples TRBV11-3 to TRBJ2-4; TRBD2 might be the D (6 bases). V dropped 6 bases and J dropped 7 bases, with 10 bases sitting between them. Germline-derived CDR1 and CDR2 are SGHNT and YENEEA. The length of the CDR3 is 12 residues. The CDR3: CASRRAGNIQYF. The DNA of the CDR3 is TGTGCCAGCAGGAGGGCGGGGAACATTCAGTACTTC.

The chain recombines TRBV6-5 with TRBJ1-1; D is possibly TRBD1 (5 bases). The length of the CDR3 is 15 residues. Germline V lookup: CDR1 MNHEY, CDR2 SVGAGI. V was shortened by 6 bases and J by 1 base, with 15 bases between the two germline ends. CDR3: CASSLQVSKNTEAFF. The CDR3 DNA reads TGTGCCAGCAGCCTACAGGTTTCAAAGAACACTGAAGCTTTCTTT.

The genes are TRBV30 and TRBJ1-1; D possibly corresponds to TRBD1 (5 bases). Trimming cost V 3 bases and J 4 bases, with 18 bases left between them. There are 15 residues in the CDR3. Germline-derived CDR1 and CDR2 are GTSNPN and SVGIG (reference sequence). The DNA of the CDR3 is TGTGCCTGGAGGGTGGCCCTCGGGGGTGGCACTGAAGCTTTCTTT. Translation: CAWRVALGGGTEAFF.

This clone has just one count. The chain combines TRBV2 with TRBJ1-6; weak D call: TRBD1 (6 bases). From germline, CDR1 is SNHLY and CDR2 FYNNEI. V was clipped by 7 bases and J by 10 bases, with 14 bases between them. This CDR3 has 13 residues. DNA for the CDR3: TGTGCCAGCAAGCGGACAGTGGGGTCACCCCTCCACTTT. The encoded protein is CASKRTVGSPLHF.

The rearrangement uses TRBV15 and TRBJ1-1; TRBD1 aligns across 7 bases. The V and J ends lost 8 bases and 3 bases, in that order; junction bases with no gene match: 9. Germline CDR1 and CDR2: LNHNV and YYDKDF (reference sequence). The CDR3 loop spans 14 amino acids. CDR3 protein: CATGKQGFHTEAFF. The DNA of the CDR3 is TGTGCCACCGGGAAACAGGGGTTTCACACTGAAGCTTTCTTT.

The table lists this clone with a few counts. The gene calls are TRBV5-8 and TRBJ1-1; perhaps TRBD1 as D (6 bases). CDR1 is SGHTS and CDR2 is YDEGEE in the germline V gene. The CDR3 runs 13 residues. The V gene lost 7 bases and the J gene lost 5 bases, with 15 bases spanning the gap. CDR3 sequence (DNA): TGTGCCAGCCTTTACAGGGTAGGGACTGAAGCTTTCTTT. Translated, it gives CASLYRVGTEAFF.